The rows below give T cell receptor beta chains drawn from one sample of a study of response to subunit inactivated influenza vaccine. TCRdb fed the RT-PCR reads into MiXCR, producing one record per CDR3 protein. In the table there are about 500,000 distinct CDR3 sequences, approximately 15% of which are singletons. The sequencing here drew on CD4+ T cells sorted from PBMCs, taken approximately 25 months after vaccination. These receptor sequences come from a man in his fifties or sixties who received an inactivated influenza vaccine. CDR3s include the opening cysteine and the closing phenylalanine or tryptophan. Fields, in order: D gene, J gene, clone size, V gene, CDR3 protein, CDR3 DNA. D genes are given only for firm matches. Not all rows give a size; the values are once, few, many and, for expanded clones, a class.

D: NA
J: TRBJ1-5
size: NA
V: TRBV6-2/TRBV6-3
CDR3: CASSYPGGRQPQHF
DNA: TGTGCCAGCAGTTACCCGGGGGGCCGTCAGCCCCAGCATTTT

D: TRBD2
J: TRBJ2-5
size: NA
V: TRBV5-1
CDR3: CASRTGTSLQTQYF
DNA: TGCGCCAGCAGAACCGGGACTAGTCTTCAGACCCAGTACTTC

D: NA
J: TRBJ2-7
size: NA
V: TRBV4-3
CDR3: CASSQDSPGDNYEQYF
DNA: TGCGCCAGCAGCCAAGATTCGCCAGGGGATAATTACGAGCAGTACTTC

D: TRBD1
J: TRBJ2-3
size: NA
V: TRBV6-1
CDR3: CASSRQGTRTDTQYF
DNA: TGTGCCAGCAGTAGACAGGGCACCCGCACAGATACGCAGTATTTT

D: TRBD2
J: TRBJ2-7
size: few
V: TRBV12-3/TRBV12-4
CDR3: CASSQTSGGSEQYF
DNA: TGTGCCAGCAGTCAGACTAGCGGGGGGTCCGAGCAGTACTTC

D: TRBD1
J: TRBJ2-1
size: many
V: TRBV4-1
CDR3: CASSQGRTGNEQFF
DNA: TGCGCCAGCAGCCAAGGTCGGACAGGCAATGAGCAGTTCTTC

D: TRBD2
J: TRBJ2-3
size: few
V: TRBV9
CDR3: CASSVEREGTDTQYF
DNA: TGTGCCAGCAGCGTAGAGCGGGAGGGCACAGATACGCAGTATTTT

D: NA
J: TRBJ1-5
size: NA
V: TRBV29-1
CDR3: CSVALQGNNQPQHF
DNA: TGCAGCGTTGCCTTGCAGGGTAATAACCAGCCCCAGCATTTT

D: TRBD1
J: TRBJ1-3
size: few
V: TRBV9
CDR3: CASSRDRAGNTIYF
DNA: TGTGCCAGCAGCCGCGACAGGGCTGGAAACACCATATATTTT

D: NA
J: TRBJ2-1
size: few
V: TRBV28
CDR3: CASMRGGHLPNEQFF
DNA: TGTGCCAGCATGCGCGGGGGACACCTACCTAATGAGCAGTTCTTC

D: TRBD1
J: TRBJ1-2
size: many
V: TRBV27
CDR3: CASSYGQGYGYTF
DNA: TGTGCCAGCAGCTATGGACAGGGGTATGGCTACACCTTC

D: NA
J: TRBJ1-3
size: NA
V: TRBV12-3/TRBV12-4
CDR3: CASIGGQTSGNTIYF
DNA: TGTGCCAGCATTGGGGGCCAAACCTCTGGAAACACCATATATTTT

D: TRBD2
J: TRBJ2-5
size: NA
V: TRBV6-1
CDR3: CASSRTSGAQETQYF
DNA: TGTGCCAGCAGCAGGACTAGCGGGGCCCAAGAGACCCAGTACTTC

D: TRBD2
J: TRBJ2-7
size: NA
V: TRBV30
CDR3: CAWRFLAGGPYEQYF
DNA: TGTGCCTGGAGATTCCTAGCGGGAGGGCCGTACGAGCAGTACTTC

D: NA
J: TRBJ2-2
size: NA
V: TRBV21-1
CDR3: CASSNETGASSGELFF
DNA: TGTGCCAGCAGCAATGAGACAGGGGCCTCCTCCGGGGAGCTGTTTTTT

D: TRBD1
J: TRBJ2-3
size: few
V: TRBV12-3/TRBV12-4
CDR3: CASRPGTVTDTQYF
DNA: TGTGCCAGCAGACCCGGGACAGTCACAGATACGCAGTATTTT

D: NA
J: TRBJ2-7
size: many
V: TRBV7-2
CDR3: CASSPRGGRFYEQYF
DNA: TGTGCCAGCAGCCCCCGCGGAGGCAGATTTTACGAGCAGTACTTC

D: NA
J: TRBJ2-3
size: NA
V: TRBV12-3/TRBV12-4
CDR3: CASSQTMDTQYF
DNA: TGTGCCAGCAGCCAGACCATGGATACGCAGTATTTT

D: NA
J: TRBJ2-5
size: many
V: TRBV20-1
CDR3: CSGLQETQYF
DNA: TGCAGTGGCCTCCAAGAGACCCAGTACTTC

D: NA
J: TRBJ2-1
size: NA
V: TRBV5-6
CDR3: CASSLVWSSYNEQFF
DNA: TGTGCCAGCAGCTTGGTCTGGAGCTCCTACAATGAGCAGTTCTTC

D: NA
J: TRBJ1-3
size: NA
V: TRBV10-3
CDR3: CAISESGLGNTIYF
DNA: TGTGCCATCAGTGAGTCAGGTTTAGGAAACACCATATATTTT

D: TRBD1
J: TRBJ2-4
size: few
V: TRBV28
CDR3: CASSSRGQVAKNIQYF
DNA: TGTGCCAGCAGTTCTCGGGGACAGGTGGCCAAAAACATTCAGTACTTC